One and the same sample provided the 5 T cell receptor beta chains below, sequenced in a study of technical replicates of blood from a few donors. Sequencing used immunoSEQ multiplex PCR; TCRdb keeps in-frame clones, though not all of them. The sample lists some 69,000 clones, approximately 88% occurring once. The material sequenced was PBMCs. These receptor sequences come from a human donor in good health. Some clones in this sample may be carry-over from other donors' samples.

The J gene is TRBJ1-3, the V gene TRBV4-3, with 7 nucleotides matching TRBD1. Germline CDR1 reads LGHNA; CDR2 reads YSLEER. The CDR3 covers 17 residues. The V gene end was trimmed by 0 bases and the J gene end by 0 bases; junction bases not matched to a gene: 5. The DNA of the CDR3 is TGCGCCAGCAGCCAAGAGCAAGCAGGGGGCTCTGGAAACACCATATATTTT. Its protein product is CASSQEQAGGSGNTIYF.

The DNA of the CDR3 is TGTGCCAGCAGTTATAACAGGTGGGGAGGGATCCGGGAGAACACTGAAGCTTTCTTT. Its translation: CASSYNRWGGIRENTEAFF. The gene calls are TRBV2 and TRBJ1-1; possible D gene TRBD1, 5 bases. Germline V gene data show CDR1 as SNHLY and CDR2 as FYNNEI. V was pared by 5 bases and J by 1 base, with 26 bases between. The length of the CDR3 is 19 residues.

The chain combines TRBV4-3 with TRBJ2-2; 7 positions agree with TRBD1. Per germline, CDR1 LGHNA and CDR2 YSLEER. The CDR3 consists of 16 residues. The J segment lost 6 bases and the V segment lost 3 bases, leaving 10 bases of the junction unmatched. The CDR3 here is CASSQPTGVRPGELFF. The CDR3 region has the DNA TGCGCCAGCAGCCAGCCAACAGGGGTCAGGCCCGGGGAGCTGTTTTTT.

V usage is TRBV4-1 and J usage is TRBJ2-1; no clear D gene. This CDR3 contains 16 residues. With 1 base removed from V and 0 bases from J, the gap between germline ends came to 10 bases. CDR1 and CDR2 (germline): MGHRA, YSYEKL. The CDR3 spells CASSQGPASSYNEQFF. CDR3 nucleotides: TGCGCCAGCAGCCAAGGACCCGCTAGCTCCTACAATGAGCAGTTCTTC.

The V and J genes are TRBV19 and TRBJ2-7; 7 nucleotides agree with TRBD1. The CDR3 has 15 residues. CDR1 and CDR2 from the germline V gene are LNHDA and SQIVND (reference sequence). After removal of 1 base from V and 3 bases from J, the junction contained 6 bases not matched to a gene. CDR3 sequence (DNA): TGTGCCAGTAGTATAGCCGTGGACAGGTTCTACGAGCAGTACTTC. As protein: CASSIAVDRFYEQYF.